What follows is one T cell receptor beta chain and its context. Clones were read by immunoSEQ multiplex PCR, and TCRdb kept only the in-frame ones, dropping some. The table has over 65,000 clones, approximately 84% seen once; the top ten hold 1% to 1.5%. This entry comes from a study of T cells in localized non-small cell lung cancer. Germline V CDR1 and CDR2: LNHNV, YYDKDF (reference sequence). This CDR3 contains 14 residues. V lost 3 bases and J lost 4; bases outside the gene matches: 5. The V and J genes are TRBV15 and TRBJ1-1, with 7 bases fitting TRBD1. The source material was peripheral blood, sampled before any cancer treatment. This receptor was identified in a female donor over 55 with stage I lung adenocarcinoma. The CDR3 is CATSRKGASTEAFF. The CDR3 DNA is TGTGCCACCAGCAGGAAGGGGGCTAGCACTGAAGCTTTCTTT.